Below, 26 T cell receptor beta chains from the same sample are listed, as sequenced in a study of cytomegalovirus exposure and HLA in healthy donors. The PCR made use of 60 Vbeta and 13 Jbeta primers. Here immunoSEQ multiplex PCR was the method, and the copy in TCRdb shows in-frame clones only, minus some. This sample's clone table lists fewer than 100,000 clones. Sequenced input: PBMCs. Source of these receptors: a man aged 50 or older in good health and CMV-seronegative.

The V gene is TRBV9, the J gene TRBJ1-4; D is undetermined. Trimming took off 3 bases at V and 7 bases at J, with 16 bases between the two ends. Per the germline V gene, CDR1 is SGDLS and CDR2 is YYNGEE. The CDR3 is 15 residues long. The DNA of the CDR3 is TGTGCCAGCAGCGCCTCCTCAGGTCGGGGTGAAAAACTGTTTTTT. It specifies CASSASSGRGEKLFF.

The chain links TRBV7-2 to TRBJ1-2, with 8 bases aligning to TRBD1. Per the germline V gene, CDR1 is SGHTA and CDR2 is FQGNSA. V shed 0 bases, J shed 1 base, and the junction held 4 bases outside the gene matches. This CDR3 region has 16 residues. The CDR3 DNA reads TGTGCCAGCAGCTTAGCTCAGGGGGCGCTTAACTATGGCTACACCTTC. This sequence encodes CASSLAQGALNYGYTF.

The V and J genes are TRBV10-3 and TRBJ2-1, with D maybe TRBD1 (5 bases). The length of the CDR3 is 13 residues. V gave up 7 bases and J gave up 6 bases, with 13 bases separating them. Germline V gene data show CDR1 as ENHRY and CDR2 as SYGVKD. The CDR3 nucleotides read TGTGCCATCACAGGGCGTGGGGTCAATGAGCAGTTCTTC. Encoded protein: CAITGRGVNEQFF.

The rearrangement uses TRBV5-6 and TRBJ1-2; 7 nucleotides agree with TRBD1. The germline V gene encodes CDR1 SGHDT and CDR2 YYEEEE. Trimming removed 4 bases from V and 8 bases from J; junction bases left unmatched: 11. This CDR3 contains 14 residues. The chain's CDR3 is CASSQSAGDSGYTF. The CDR3 DNA follows: TGTGCCAGCAGCCAATCAGCAGGGGACAGCGGCTACACCTTC. Full variable domain (rest looked up from reference TRBV5-6 and TRBJ1-2): DAGVTQSPTHLIKTRGQQVTLRCSPKSGHDTVSWYQQALGQGPQFIFQYYEEEERQRGNFPDRFSGHQFPNYSSELNVNALLLGDSALYLCASSQSAGDSGYTFGSGTRLTVV.

CDR3: CASRTASNQPQHF. The CDR3 nucleotides are TGTGCCAGTAGGACAGCTAGCAATCAGCCCCAGCATTTT. This rearrangement joins TRBV19 to TRBJ1-5; tentative D call: TRBD1 (5 bases). V gave up 6 bases and J gave up 0 bases, with 6 bases separating them. Germline CDR1 and CDR2: LNHDA and SQIVND (reference sequence). The CDR3 spans 13 residues. Supplemented by reference TRBV19 and TRBJ1-5, the full variable domain reads DGGITQSPKYLFRKEGQNVTLSCEQNLNHDAMYWYRQDPGQGLRLIYYSQIVNDFQKGDIAEGYSVSREKKESFPLTVTSAQKNPTAFYLCASRTASNQPQHFGDGTRLSIL.

The chain recombines TRBV6-5 with TRBJ1-2; no definite D call. CDR1 and CDR2 (germline): MNHEY, SVGAGI. V was cut by 1 base and J by 0 bases, with 3 bases left in between. The CDR3 extends over 13 amino acids. CDR3 residues: CASSYFSNYGYTF. CDR3 DNA: TGTGCCAGCAGTTACTTCTCTAACTATGGCTACACCTTC.

CDR3 in amino acids: CATARDNLYEQYF. CDR3 in DNA: TGTGCCACTGCCAGGGACAACCTCTACGAGCAGTACTTC. The chain employs TRBV19 and TRBJ2-7, with a weak D call TRBD1 (6 bases). V lost 10 bases, J lost 3 bases, and 16 bases lay in between. CDR1 is LNHDA, CDR2 SQIVND, per germline (reference sequence). This CDR3 contains 13 residues.

V and J are TRBV9 and TRBJ1-1; D is unresolved. The V gene lost 4 bases and the J gene lost 4 bases, with 17 bases spanning the gap. The germline CDR1 and CDR2 sequences are SGDLS and YYNGEE. The CDR3 has 15 residues. In DNA, the CDR3 is TGTGCCAGCAGCCCCCGGGGTGCTGAGGGCACTGAAGCTTTCTTT. Its protein is CASSPRGAEGTEAFF.

The chain combines TRBV10-3 with TRBJ1-5, with 9 bases matching TRBD1. Germline V gene data show CDR1 as ENHRY and CDR2 as SYGVKD. V shed 3 bases, J shed 6 bases, and the junction held 6 bases outside the gene matches. This CDR3 is 15 amino acids long. The CDR3 loop reads CAISEQGQGGQPQHF. Here the CDR3 DNA reads TGTGCCATCAGTGAACAGGGACAGGGCGGTCAGCCCCAGCATTTT.

The chain recombines TRBV11-2 with TRBJ2-5; possible D gene TRBD2, 5 bases. V lost 2 bases to trimming and J lost 2 bases, with 9 bases between them. The CDR3 loop spans 14 amino acids. Germline V gene sequence: CDR1 SGHAT, CDR2 FQNNGV. The CDR3 loop reads CASSLTRRQETQYF. The CDR3 DNA reads as TGTGCCAGCAGCTTAACTCGGAGGCAAGAGACCCAGTACTTC.

V is TRBV5-1 and J is TRBJ2-1, with TRBD2 matching 11 bases. CDR3 length equals 17 residues. The trim removed 5 bases at V and 7 bases at J, leaving 14 bases unmatched. CDR1 and CDR2 from the germline V gene are SGHRS and YFSETQ. The CDR3 reads CASSLYLGLAGGNEQFF. CDR3 DNA: TGCGCCAGCAGTTTATACCTTGGGCTAGCGGGGGGTAATGAGCAGTTCTTC.

This rearrangement joins TRBV7-8 to TRBJ1-2; D unresolved. The CDR3 covers 12 residues. The ends were cut back, 4 bases at V and 1 base at J, with 4 bases in the middle. Germline V gene lookup returns CDR1 SGHVS and CDR2 FQNEAQ. The CDR3, as DNA: TGTGCCAGCAGCTACAGTAACTATGGCTACACCTTC. It encodes CASSYSNYGYTF.

The DNA of the CDR3 is TGTGCCAGCAGCTTTACAGAGAACACTGAAGCTTTCTTT. Protein sequence: CASSFTENTEAFF. This chain joins TRBV7-9 and TRBJ1-1; D ambiguous. CDR1 is SEHNR, CDR2 FQNEAQ, per germline (reference sequence). Between the trimmed V and J ends, which lost 3 bases and 1 base, there was a span of 6 bases. This CDR3 is 13 amino acids long.

CDR3: CASTRGENTEAFF. For the CDR3, the DNA is TGTGCCAGCACCCGGGGGGAGAACACTGAAGCTTTCTTT. This chain connects TRBV2 to TRBJ1-1; D might be TRBD1 (5 bases). Trimming shortened V by 7 bases and J by 1 base, and 10 bases separated the two germline ends. The CDR3 spans 13 residues. Germline CDR1 SNHLY, CDR2 FYNNEI.

The V and J genes are TRBV6-5 and TRBJ1-4, with D possibly being TRBD1 (5 bases). Germline CDR1 reads MNHEY; CDR2 reads SVGAGI. Trimming shortened V by 2 bases and J by 10 bases, and 17 bases separated the two germline ends. The CDR3 runs 15 residues. CDR3 loop: CASSYQGPLAGKLFF. The CDR3 DNA reads as TGTGCCAGCAGTTACCAGGGTCCCCTGGCTGGAAAACTGTTTTTT.

The rearrangement uses TRBV2 and TRBJ1-6; 7 bases match TRBD1. The CDR3 is made up of 17 amino acids. J was trimmed by 7 bases and V by 3 bases; bases with no gene match: 12. Germline V gene data show CDR1 as SNHLY and CDR2 as FYNNEI. The CDR3 coding sequence is TGTGCCAGCAGTGATTGGCAGGGGGGATTTCTAAATTCACCCCTCCACTTT. This sequence encodes CASSDWQGGFLNSPLHF.

V and J are TRBV7-9 and TRBJ1-5; TRBD1 might be the D (6 bases). Trimming removed 6 bases at V and 6 bases at J, with 15 bases between. The CDR3 loop spans 14 amino acids. CDR1 and CDR2 (germline): SEHNR, FQNEAQ (reference sequence). CDR3 nucleotides: TGTGCCAGCAGTCCGGCACAGGGTGGTCAGCCCCAGCATTTT. As protein: CASSPAQGGQPQHF.

This chain uses TRBV28 with TRBJ1-2, with 9 positions matching TRBD1. Looked up from germline, CDR1 is MDHEN and CDR2 is SYDVKM. CDR3 length: 13 amino acids. V shed 6 bases and J 2 bases; nucleotides not matched to a gene: 1. CDR3 in amino acids: CASRGQGNYGYTF. The CDR3 nucleotides are TGTGCCAGCAGAGGACAGGGGAACTATGGCTACACCTTC.

The gene calls are TRBV18 and TRBJ1-2; 7 bases line up with TRBD1. The germline gives CDR1 KGHSH, CDR2 LQKENI. The J segment lost 6 bases and the V segment lost 4 bases, leaving 17 bases of the junction unmatched. The CDR3 loop spans 17 amino acids. The CDR3 DNA reads as TGTGCCAGCTCACTTACCCAACAGGGGACCAGATGGGATGGCTACACCTTC. Protein sequence: CASSLTQQGTRWDGYTF.

This chain joins TRBV7-2 and TRBJ2-7; the match to TRBD2 covers 10 bases. Trimming took 0 bases from V and 3 from J; bases not matched to a gene: 8. The CDR3 is 17 amino acids. Germline CDR1 and CDR2: SGHTA and FQGNSA. CDR3: CASSLAASGGAFYEQYF. DNA for the CDR3: TGTGCCAGCAGCTTAGCTGCAAGCGGGGGGGCTTTCTACGAGCAGTACTTC.

V gene TRBV7-2 combines with J gene TRBJ2-3; perhaps TRBD2 as D (6 bases). CDR1 and CDR2 (germline): SGHTA, FQGNSA. V lost 3 bases and J 2 bases, leaving 9 bases between the germline ends. The CDR3 has 14 residues. CDR3 residues: CASSFSGSTDTQYF. The DNA of the CDR3 is TGTGCCAGCAGCTTTAGCGGCTCCACAGATACGCAGTATTTT.

The chain is built from TRBV11-3 and TRBJ2-5; 9 bases fit TRBD1. Germline loops: CDR1 SGHNT, CDR2 YENEEA. Trimming cost V 4 bases and J 3 bases; bases outside gene matches: 3. CDR3 size: 14 residues. The CDR3 is CASSSRDREETQYF. The CDR3, as DNA: TGTGCCAGCAGCTCCCGGGACAGGGAAGAGACCCAGTACTTC.

This chain joins TRBV27 and TRBJ2-2, with TRBD2 matching 15 bases. The CDR3 spans 19 residues. V trimming: 7 bases; J trimming: 1 base; junction bases outside the gene matches: 10. CDR1 and CDR2 from the germline V gene are MNHEY and SMNVEV (reference sequence). The CDR3 sequence: CASIFRGLAGGLNTGELFF. As DNA, the CDR3 is TGTGCCAGCATCTTCCGAGGACTAGCGGGGGGGTTGAACACCGGGGAGCTGTTTTTT.

The V and J genes are TRBV2 and TRBJ1-3; 8 bases match TRBD1. This CDR3 spans 19 amino acids. J lost 0 bases, V lost 2 bases, and 12 bases had no gene match. Germline V CDR1 and CDR2: SNHLY, FYNNEI. CDR3 residues: CASSEPRTGTASSGNTIYF. The CDR3 DNA is TGTGCCAGCAGTGAACCTAGGACAGGGACAGCGAGCTCTGGAAACACCATATATTTT.

The chain recombines TRBV4-3 with TRBJ1-1; unclear D gene. Per the germline V gene, CDR1 is LGHNA and CDR2 is YSLEER. The CDR3 has 15 amino acids. The V and J ends lost 0 bases and 3 bases respectively, with 11 bases between them. The CDR3 loop reads CASSQDQNTHTEAFF. CDR3 bases: TGCGCCAGCAGCCAAGATCAGAACACGCACACTGAAGCTTTCTTT.

This chain connects TRBV5-6 to TRBJ1-1; the match to TRBD1 covers 9 bases. Per the germline V gene, CDR1 is SGHDT and CDR2 is YYEEEE. The CDR3 covers 15 residues. V was clipped by 4 bases and J by 4 bases; unmatched bases: 8. The DNA of the CDR3 is TGTGCCAGCAGCCACAGGGACAGGGTAGCCACTGAAGCTTTCTTT. It specifies CASSHRDRVATEAFF.